The clone carrying this T cell receptor (beta chain) came up many times. Each CDR3 protein is one row after TCRdb ran MiXCR on the RACE reads. The profile shows about 47,000 distinct CDR3 sequences, almost 4.5% of them singletons. The data were taken from a study of human T cells and chemical hapten exposure. From germline, CDR1 is SQVTM and CDR2 ANQGSEA. The V and J ends lost 3 bases and 3 bases respectively, with 4 bases between them. The CDR3 contains 11 residues. Time point indicated: healthy volunteer bleed at 2 weeks. Unfractionated whole blood was the source from which total RNA was extracted. This chain links TRBV29-1 with TRBJ2-3; no clear D gene. The sequencing input was whole blood. The TCR comes from a human donor in good health. Some clones in this sample may be carry-over from other donors' samples. The CDR3 loop is CSVDWTDTQYF. DNA of the CDR3: TGCAGCGTTGACTGGACAGATACGCAGTATTTT.